This record looks at one T cell receptor beta chain sequence and its context. Its antigen remains unknown. The trim removed 4 bases at V and 5 bases at J, leaving 11 bases unmatched. CDR1 and CDR2 (germline): MGHRA, YSYEKL. The CDR3 length is 18 residues. These data originate in a study of blood T cells in healthy people across ages. Study background: Template-switching capture recovered about one barcoded beta molecule per two T cells.

Broader study findings: Older individuals had lower TCR beta diversity per million T cells (the decline was roughly linear). Because sorting was not performed, PBMCs prevented conclusive naive versus antigen-experienced comparison.

Next came a second PCR, run for about 7 to 11 cycles, which used a sample-barcoded 5' primer along with a J-beta primer mix. Via MiXCR, TCRdb re-called the 5' RACE reads, giving one row per CDR3 protein. This table has 1.6 million or so distinct CDR3 sequences, roughly 32% appearing once. This receptor was taken from a woman under 40 in good health. The chain joins TRBV4-1 to TRBJ2-2, with TRBD2 matching over 12 bases. The sample comprised blood. The DNA for the CDR3 is TGCGCCAGCAGCCTGAGACTAGCGGGAGTTATTGGGACCGGGGAGCTGTTTTTT. As protein: CASSLRLAGVIGTGELFF.